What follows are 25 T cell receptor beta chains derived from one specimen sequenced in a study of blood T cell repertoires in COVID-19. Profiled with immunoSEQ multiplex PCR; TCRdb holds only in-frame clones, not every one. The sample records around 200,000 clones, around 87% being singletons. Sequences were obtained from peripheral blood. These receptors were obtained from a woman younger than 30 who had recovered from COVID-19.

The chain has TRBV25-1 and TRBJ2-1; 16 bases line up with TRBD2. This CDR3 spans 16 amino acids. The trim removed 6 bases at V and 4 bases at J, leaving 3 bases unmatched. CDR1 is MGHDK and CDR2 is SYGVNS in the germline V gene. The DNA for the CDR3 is TGTGCCAGCAGAGGGGGACTAGCGGGAGGGTACAATGAGCAGTTCTTC. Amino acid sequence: CASRGGLAGGYNEQFF.

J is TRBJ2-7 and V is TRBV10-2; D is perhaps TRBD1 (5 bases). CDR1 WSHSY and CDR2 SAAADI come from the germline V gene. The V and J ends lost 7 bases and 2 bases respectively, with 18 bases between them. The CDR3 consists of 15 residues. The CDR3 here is CASKTLDKGPYEQYF. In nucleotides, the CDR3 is TGCGCCAGCAAGACGTTGGATAAGGGGCCCTACGAGCAGTACTTC.

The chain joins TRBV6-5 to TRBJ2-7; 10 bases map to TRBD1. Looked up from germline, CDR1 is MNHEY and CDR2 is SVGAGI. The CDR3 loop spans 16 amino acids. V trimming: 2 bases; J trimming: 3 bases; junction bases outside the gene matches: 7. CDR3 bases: TGTGCCAGCAGTTACCAAAAGGGACAGGGGTTCTACGAGCAGTACTTC. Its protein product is CASSYQKGQGFYEQYF.

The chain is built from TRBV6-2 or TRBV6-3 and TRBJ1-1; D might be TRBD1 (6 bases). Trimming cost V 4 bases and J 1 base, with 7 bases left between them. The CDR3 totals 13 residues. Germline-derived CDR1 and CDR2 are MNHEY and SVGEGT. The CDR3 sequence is CASSWTENTEAFF. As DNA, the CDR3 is TGTGCCAGCAGTTGGACAGAGAACACTGAAGCTTTCTTT.

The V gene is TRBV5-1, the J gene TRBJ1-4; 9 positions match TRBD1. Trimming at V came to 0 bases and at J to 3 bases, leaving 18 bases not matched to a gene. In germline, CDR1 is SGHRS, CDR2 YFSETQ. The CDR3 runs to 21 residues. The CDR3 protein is CASSLAPRRMGQGRANEKLFF. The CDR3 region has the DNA TGCGCCAGCAGCTTGGCCCCCCGCCGAATGGGACAGGGCCGCGCTAATGAAAAACTGTTTTTT. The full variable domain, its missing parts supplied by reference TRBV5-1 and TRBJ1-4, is KAGVTQTPRYLIKTRGQQVTLSCSPISGHRSVSWYQQTPGQGLQFLFEYFSETQRNKGNFPGRFSGRQFSNSRSEMNVSTLELGDSALYLCASSLAPRRMGQGRANEKLFFGSGTQLSVL.

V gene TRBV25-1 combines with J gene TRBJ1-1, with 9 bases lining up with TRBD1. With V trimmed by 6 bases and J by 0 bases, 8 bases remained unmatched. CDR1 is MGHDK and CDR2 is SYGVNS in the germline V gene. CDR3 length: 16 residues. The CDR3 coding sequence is TGTGCCAGCAGCCAGGGACAGGGATTCCTGAACACTGAAGCTTTCTTT. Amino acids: CASSQGQGFLNTEAFF.

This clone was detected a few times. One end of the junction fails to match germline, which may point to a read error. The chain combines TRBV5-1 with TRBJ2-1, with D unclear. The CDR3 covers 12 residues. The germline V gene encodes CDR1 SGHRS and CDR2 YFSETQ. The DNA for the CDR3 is TGCGCCAGCAGTCAATCCTACGATGAGCAGTTCTTC. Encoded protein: CASSQSYDEQFF.

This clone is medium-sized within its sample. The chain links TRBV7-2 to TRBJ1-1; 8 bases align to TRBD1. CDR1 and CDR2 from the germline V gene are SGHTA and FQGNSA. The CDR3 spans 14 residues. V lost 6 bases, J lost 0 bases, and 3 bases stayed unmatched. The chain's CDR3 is CASRRTGLNTEAFF. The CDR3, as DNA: TGTGCCAGCAGGCGGACAGGGTTGAACACTGAAGCTTTCTTT.

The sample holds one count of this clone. The CDR3: CASSTGIVGPDTQYF. CDR3 nucleotides: TGTGCCAGCTCAACCGGGATCGTGGGCCCAGATACGCAGTATTTT. The V call is TRBV18, the J call TRBJ2-3; tentative D call: TRBD2 (5 bases). This CDR3 contains 15 residues. Germline CDR1 is KGHSH and CDR2 is LQKENI. Trimming took off 5 bases at V and 4 bases at J, with 16 bases between the two ends.

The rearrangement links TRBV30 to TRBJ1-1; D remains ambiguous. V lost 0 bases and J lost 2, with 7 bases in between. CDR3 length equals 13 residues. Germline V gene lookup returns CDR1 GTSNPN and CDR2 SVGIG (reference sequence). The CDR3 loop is CAWSVFRNTEAFF. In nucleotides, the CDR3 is TGTGCCTGGAGTGTATTCAGAAACACTGAAGCTTTCTTT.

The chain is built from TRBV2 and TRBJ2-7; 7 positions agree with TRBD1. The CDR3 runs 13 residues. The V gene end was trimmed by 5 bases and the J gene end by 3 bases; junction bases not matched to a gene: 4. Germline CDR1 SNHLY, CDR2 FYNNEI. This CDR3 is CASSLDRFYEQYV. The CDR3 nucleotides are TGTGCCAGCAGTTTGGACAGGTTCTACGAGCAGTACGTC.

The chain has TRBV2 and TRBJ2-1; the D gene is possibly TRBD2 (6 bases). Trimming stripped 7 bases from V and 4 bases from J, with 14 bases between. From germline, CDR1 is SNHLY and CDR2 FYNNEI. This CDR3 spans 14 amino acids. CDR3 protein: CASKGDFRYNEQFF. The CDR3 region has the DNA TGTGCCAGCAAAGGGGACTTCCGATACAATGAGCAGTTCTTC. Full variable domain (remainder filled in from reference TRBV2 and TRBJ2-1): EPEVTQTPSHQVTQMGQEVILRCVPISNHLYFYWYRQILGQKVEFLVSFYNNEISEKSEIFDDQFSVERPDGSNFTLKIRSTKLEDSAMYFCASKGDFRYNEQFFGPGTRLTVL.

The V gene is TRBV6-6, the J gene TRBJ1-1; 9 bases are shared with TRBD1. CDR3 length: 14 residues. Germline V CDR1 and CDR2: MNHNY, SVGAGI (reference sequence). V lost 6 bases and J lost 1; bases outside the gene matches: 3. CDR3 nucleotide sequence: TGTGCCAGCAGGCAGGACAGGGGGAACACTGAAGCTTTCTTT. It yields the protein CASRQDRGNTEAFF.

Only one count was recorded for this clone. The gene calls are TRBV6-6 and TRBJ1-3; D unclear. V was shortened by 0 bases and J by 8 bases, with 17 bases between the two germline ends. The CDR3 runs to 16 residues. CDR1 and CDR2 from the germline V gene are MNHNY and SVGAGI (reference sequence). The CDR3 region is CASSYSKPALADTIYF. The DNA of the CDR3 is TGTGCCAGCAGTTACTCGAAGCCCGCACTAGCGGACACCATATATTTT.

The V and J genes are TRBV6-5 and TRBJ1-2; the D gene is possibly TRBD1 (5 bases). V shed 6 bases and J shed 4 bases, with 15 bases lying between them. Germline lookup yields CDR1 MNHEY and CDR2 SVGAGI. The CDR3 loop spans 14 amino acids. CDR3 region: CASRDVPGIYGYTF. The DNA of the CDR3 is TGTGCCAGCAGGGACGTTCCAGGGATCTATGGCTACACCTTC.

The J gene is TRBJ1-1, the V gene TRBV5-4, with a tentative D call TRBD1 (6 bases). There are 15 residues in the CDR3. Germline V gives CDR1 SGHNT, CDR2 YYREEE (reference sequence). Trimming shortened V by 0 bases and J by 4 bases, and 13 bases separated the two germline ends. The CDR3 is CASSLVGRGGTEAFF. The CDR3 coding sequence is TGTGCCAGCAGCTTGGTGGGCAGGGGCGGCACTGAAGCTTTCTTT.

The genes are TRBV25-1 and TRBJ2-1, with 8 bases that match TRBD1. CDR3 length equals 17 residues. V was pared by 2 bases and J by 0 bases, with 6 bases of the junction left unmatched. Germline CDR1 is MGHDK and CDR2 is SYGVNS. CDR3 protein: CASSEGTGSSSYNEQFF. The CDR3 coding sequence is TGTGCCAGCAGTGAAGGGACAGGTTCGAGCTCCTACAATGAGCAGTTCTTC.

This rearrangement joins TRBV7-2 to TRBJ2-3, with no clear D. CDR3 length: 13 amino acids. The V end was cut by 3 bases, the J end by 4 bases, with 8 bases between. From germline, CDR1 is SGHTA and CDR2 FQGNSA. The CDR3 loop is CASSLSFADTQYF. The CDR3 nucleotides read TGTGCCAGCAGCTTGTCTTTCGCAGATACGCAGTATTTT. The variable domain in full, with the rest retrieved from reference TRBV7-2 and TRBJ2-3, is GAGVSQSPSNKVTEKGKDVELRCDPISGHTALYWYRQSLGQGLEFLIYFQGNSAPDKSGLPSDRFSAERTGGSVSTLTIQRTQQEDSAVYLCASSLSFADTQYFGPGTRLTVL.

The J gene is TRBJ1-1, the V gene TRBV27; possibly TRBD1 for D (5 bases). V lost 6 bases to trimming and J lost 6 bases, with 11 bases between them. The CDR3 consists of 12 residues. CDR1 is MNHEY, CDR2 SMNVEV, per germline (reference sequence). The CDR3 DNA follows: TGTGCCAGCAGCTACACAGGAGCTGAAGCTTTCTTT. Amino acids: CASSYTGAEAFF.

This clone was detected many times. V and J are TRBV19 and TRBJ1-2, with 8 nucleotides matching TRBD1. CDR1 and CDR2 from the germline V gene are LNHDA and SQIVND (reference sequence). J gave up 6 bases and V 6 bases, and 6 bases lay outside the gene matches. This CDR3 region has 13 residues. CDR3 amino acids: CASSRTGWDGYTF. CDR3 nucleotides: TGTGCCAGTAGCAGGACAGGGTGGGATGGCTACACCTTC. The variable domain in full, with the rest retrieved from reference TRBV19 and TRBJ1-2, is DGGITQSPKYLFRKEGQNVTLSCEQNLNHDAMYWYRQDPGQGLRLIYYSQIVNDFQKGDIAEGYSVSREKKESFPLTVTSAQKNPTAFYLCASSRTGWDGYTFGSGTRLTVV.

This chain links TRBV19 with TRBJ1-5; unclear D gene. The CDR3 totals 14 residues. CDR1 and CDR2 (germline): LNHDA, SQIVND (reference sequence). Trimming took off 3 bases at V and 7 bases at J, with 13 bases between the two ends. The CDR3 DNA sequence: TGTGCCAGTAGTATGAGGGTCGCGGGGCAGCCCCAGCATTTT. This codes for CASSMRVAGQPQHF.

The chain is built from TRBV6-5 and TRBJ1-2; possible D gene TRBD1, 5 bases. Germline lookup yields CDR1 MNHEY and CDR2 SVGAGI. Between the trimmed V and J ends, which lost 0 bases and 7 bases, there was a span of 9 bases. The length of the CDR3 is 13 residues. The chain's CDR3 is CASSYSWGSGYTF. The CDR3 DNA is TGTGCCAGCAGTTACTCGTGGGGCTCTGGCTACACCTTC.

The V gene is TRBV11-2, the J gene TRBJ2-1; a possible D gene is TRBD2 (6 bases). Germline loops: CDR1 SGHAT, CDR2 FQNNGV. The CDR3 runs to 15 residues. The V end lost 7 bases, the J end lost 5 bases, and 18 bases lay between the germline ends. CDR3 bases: TGTGCCAGCAATTTGGAGGGCGGATTCCACAATGAGCAGTTCTTC. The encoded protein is CASNLEGGFHNEQFF.

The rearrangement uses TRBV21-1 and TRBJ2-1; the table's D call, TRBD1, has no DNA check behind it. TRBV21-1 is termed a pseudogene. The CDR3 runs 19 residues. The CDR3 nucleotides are TGTGCCAGCAGCAAAAAGCTTCTATCCAGGGTCCATCCCTACAATGAGCAGTTCTTC. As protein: CASSKKLLSRVHPYNEQFF.

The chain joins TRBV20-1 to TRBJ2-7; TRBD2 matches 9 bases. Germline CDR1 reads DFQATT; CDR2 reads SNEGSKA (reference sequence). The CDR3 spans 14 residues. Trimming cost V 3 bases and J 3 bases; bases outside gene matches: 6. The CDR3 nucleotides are TGCAGTGCTAGTTCGGCTAGCGGGATCTACGAGCAGTACGTC. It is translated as CSASSASGIYEQYV.